This T cell receptor (beta chain) was retrieved from a study of vaccination effects on CD4 cells after COVID-19 (dated by TCRdb to between 2021 and 2024). With regard to the full study: Two doses of either the BNT162b2 or the mRNA-1273 mRNA SARS-CoV-2 vaccine were administered to participants. SARS-CoV-2 spike-specific CD4+ TCR repertoires from before and after mRNA vaccination were compared in COVID-19 convalescent patients and in infection-naive vaccine recipients. The full study included some 10 COVID-19 convalescent patients and a handful of SARS-CoV-2-naive healthy vaccine recipients. Cultures from other donors in the study were sequenced using the Oncomine TCR Beta short-read assay on an Illumina iSeq 100. The full study reports these points: Both infection-induced and vaccine-induced clones contracted markedly at late post-vaccination timepoints, which is consistent with waning T cell responses. Among healthy vaccine recipients, nearly all vaccine-induced clones were SARS-CoV-2 mono-reactive, and just 1 of 255 was cross-reactive with common cold coronaviruses. The study was limited by a small number of convalescent patients, and early post-infection timepoints were lacking.

As concerns this clone: Its cognate antigen has yet to be identified. Per-base quality was not reported, and no clone a single base away is much larger than it.

The protocol used for the library was the immunoSEQ multiplex PCR assay. DNA from the cultured and isolated CD4+ T cells underwent TCR beta CDR3 sequencing. The paper's data handling went like this. The analysis removed non-productive TCR sequences, trimmed reads to the CDR3 region, and retained only CDR3s that were 7 or more amino acids long. Antigen-specific clonotypes were identified using the MANAFEST web app by comparison of expansion in peptide wells against reference cultures. For clones to be considered positive, expansion at FDR<0.05 versus reference and all other wells, an odds ratio above 5, and a frequency above 0.1% in two replicate wells were required. Cross-reactive clonotypes were defined as significantly expanded in SARS-CoV-2 spike wells and in at least one common cold coronavirus spike condition. Levenshtein distance calculated with the stringdist R package was used to assess CDR3 similarity, and unrooted trees were constructed with ape in R 3.6.1. TCRdb mirrors the immuneACCESS table, restricted to in-frame sequences. Some clones are absent from its copies; in checked studies, under half trace to an unresolved V gene, and the reason for the others is unknown. V and J calls and clone size come straight from that table; D and trimming were deduced from the DNA. This sample holds tens of thousands of clones; around 75% were observed only once. Together, the top ten hold approximately 3.7% of the sample.

V trim: 0 bases; J trim: 2 bases; unmatched bases: 4. CDR1 ENHRY and CDR2 SYGVKD are derived from the germline V gene. From its cysteine to its phenylalanine, the CDR3 spans 17 amino acids. Of all the DNA, just the CDR3 is kept, 51 bases in frame from base 1. In the ViraFEST assay, PBMC were stimulated with viral peptide pools, and antigen-specific CD4+ T cell clonotypes were then identified by expansion using TCR sequencing. After less than 13 days of culture, CD4+ T cells were isolated with the EasySep CD4+ T cell isolation kit. Healthy vaccine recipients had no prior SARS-CoV-2 infection, confirmed by negative nucleocapsid antibodies before and after vaccination. Over 1.5 million PBMC per well were cultured with 9 to 10 ug/ml peptides in IMDM containing approximately 4.7% human AB serum, roughly 10 IU/ml IL-2 and gentamicin. On days 3 and 7, half of the culture medium was replaced with fresh IL-2-containing medium. Unless noted otherwise, every peptide stimulation condition was grown in triplicate wells. Using Ficoll-Paque Plus gradient centrifugation, PBMC were separated from whole blood and then either used fresh or cryopreserved at -140C. Overlapping peptide pools spanned the spike proteins of SARS-CoV-2 and the common cold coronaviruses HCoV-NL63, HCoV-OC43 and HCoV-229E. The QIAamp micro DNA kit was used to extract genomic DNA from the cultured CD4+ T cells.

The sample here was CD4+ T cells from PBMCs cultured with HCoV-OC43 spike peptides, taken before COVID-19 vaccination. Interpreted using the paper, the cell subset or site label stands for: HCoV-OC43 spike overlapping peptide pool stimulation. The TCR comes from a human donor who received a COVID-19 vaccine. The rearrangement combines TRBV10-3 with TRBJ2-3; TRBD1 agrees with 11 junctional bases. The CDR3 here reads CAISESRDRGFTDTQYF. The base sequence is TGTGCCATCAGTGAGTCTAGGGACAGGGGGTTCACAGATACGCAGTATTTT.